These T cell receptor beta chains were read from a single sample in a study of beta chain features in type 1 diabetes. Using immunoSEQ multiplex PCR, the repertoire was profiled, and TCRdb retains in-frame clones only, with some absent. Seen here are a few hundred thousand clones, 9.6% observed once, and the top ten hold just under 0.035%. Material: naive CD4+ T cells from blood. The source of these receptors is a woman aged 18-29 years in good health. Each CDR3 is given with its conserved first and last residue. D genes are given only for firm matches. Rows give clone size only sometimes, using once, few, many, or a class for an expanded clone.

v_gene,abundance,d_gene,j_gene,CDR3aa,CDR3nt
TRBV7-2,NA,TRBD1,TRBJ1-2,CASRLTGIYGYTF,TGTGCCAGCAGACTGACAGGGATCTATGGCTACACCTTC
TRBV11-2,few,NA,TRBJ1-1,CASSYQGIAEAFF,TGTGCCAGCAGCTATCAGGGTATAGCTGAAGCTTTCTTT
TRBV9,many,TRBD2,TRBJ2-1,CASSVRLAGLSDEQFF,TGTGCCAGCAGCGTAAGACTAGCGGGGCTTTCGGATGAGCAGTTCTTC
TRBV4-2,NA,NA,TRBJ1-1,CASSQGGAYTEAFF,TGTGCCAGCAGCCAAGGCGGGGCCTACACTGAAGCTTTCTTT
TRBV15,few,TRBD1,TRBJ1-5,CATKDRETLQPQHF,TGTGCCACCAAGGACAGGGAAACCTTACAGCCCCAGCATTTT
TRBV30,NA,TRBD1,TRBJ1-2,CAWNPGTGGGYGYTF,TGTGCCTGGAACCCCGGGACAGGGGGCGGCTATGGCTACACCTTC
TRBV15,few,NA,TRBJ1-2,CATSRDPFNYGYTF,TGTGCCACCAGCAGAGATCCCTTTAACTATGGCTACACCTTC
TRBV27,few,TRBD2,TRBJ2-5,CASSPKWASGGETQYF,TGTGCCAGCAGCCCTAAGTGGGCTAGCGGAGGAGAGACCCAGTACTTC
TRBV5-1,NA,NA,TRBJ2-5,CASSLISQETQYF,TGCGCCAGCAGCTTGATTAGCCAGGAGACCCAGTACTTC
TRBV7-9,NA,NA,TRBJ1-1,CASSLSGGVWTTEAFF,TGTGCCAGCAGCTTAAGCGGGGGCGTTTGGACCACTGAAGCTTTCTTT
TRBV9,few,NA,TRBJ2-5,CASSVGGGDEETQYF,TGTGCCAGCAGCGTAGGAGGAGGTGATGAAGAGACCCAGTACTTC
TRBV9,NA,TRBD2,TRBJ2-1,CASSVDGTTYNEQFF,TGTGCCAGCAGCGTAGATGGGACTACCTACAATGAGCAGTTCTTC
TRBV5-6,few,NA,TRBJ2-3,CASSLWAGQFTDTQYF,TGTGCCAGCAGCTTGTGGGCAGGGCAATTCACAGATACGCAGTATTTT
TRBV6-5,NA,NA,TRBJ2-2,CASSPDGHVTGELFF,TGTGCCAGCAGCCCCGACGGACACGTCACCGGGGAGCTGTTTTTT
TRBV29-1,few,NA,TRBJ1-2,CSVERQTDGYTF,TGCAGCGTTGAGCGACAAACAGACGGCTACACCTTC
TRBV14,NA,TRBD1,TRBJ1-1,CASSQDRLDRIEAFF,TGTGCCAGCAGCCAAGATCGGCTGGACAGGATTGAAGCTTTCTTT